These 26 T cell receptor beta chains share one sample of origin, sequenced in a study of OX40 agonist ivuxolimab in advanced cancers. To prepare the library, the immunoSEQ multiplex PCR assay was applied. TCRdb carries this immuneACCESS record with in-frame sequences only. Its versions omit some clonotypes, under half of them owing to an unresolved V gene in the studies checked, with the rest unexplained. Within this sample are 60,000 to 80,000 clones, with approximately 90% of them counted one time only. The ten largest clones represent over 0.35% of the sample. The material sequenced was CD4+ or CD8+ T cells sorted from blood, taken in a trial of the OX40 agonist ivuxolimab. The receptors derive from an adult with an advanced solid tumor such as melanoma, head and neck, liver or kidney cancer.

The chain has TRBV6-1 and TRBJ2-1; 7 nucleotides align to TRBD2. Germline V gene lookup returns CDR1 MNHNS and CDR2 SASEGT. The CDR3 covers 15 residues. V trimming: 6 bases; J trimming: 8 bases; junction bases outside the gene matches: 13. CDR3 DNA: TGTGCCAGCAGGGGCCTAGCGGCTGGTGCTGATGAGCAGTTCTTC. It is translated as CASRGLAAGADEQFF.

The gene calls are TRBV30 and TRBJ2-5; 8 nucleotides agree with TRBD2. This CDR3 is built from 15 residues. Germline trimming cut 1 base from V and 2 bases from J; bases unmatched to any gene: 6. Germline CDR1 is GTSNPN and CDR2 is SVGIG (reference sequence). The CDR3 loop is CAWSAASGWQETQYF. The CDR3 nucleotides are TGTGCCTGGAGTGCGGCTAGCGGGTGGCAAGAGACCCAGTACTTC. Full variable domain (remainder filled in from reference TRBV30 and TRBJ2-5): SQTIHQWPATLVQPVGSPLSLECTVEGTSNPNLYWYRQAAGRGLQLLFYSVGIGQISSEVPQNLSASRPQDRQFILSSKKLLLSDSGFYLCAWSAASGWQETQYFGPGTRLLVL.

The chain employs TRBV10-3 and TRBJ2-1; 11 nucleotides align to TRBD2. Per the germline V gene, CDR1 is ENHRY and CDR2 is SYGVKD. Trimming cost V 6 bases and J 2 bases; bases outside gene matches: 3. The CDR3 runs 15 residues. Written as DNA, the CDR3 is TGTGCCATCAGAGGGACTAGCGGTACCTACAATGAGCAGTTCTTC. This translates into CAIRGTSGTYNEQFF.

The chain recombines TRBV5-4 with TRBJ1-5; D is perhaps TRBD1 (6 bases). Trimming took 4 bases from V and 4 from J, leaving 9 bases between them. This CDR3 has 13 amino acids. The V gene's germline CDR1 is SGHNT and CDR2 YYREEE (reference sequence). In DNA form, the CDR3 reads TGTGCCAGCAGCCCCGGACAGAATCAGCCCCAGCATTTT. It encodes CASSPGQNQPQHF. Based on the CDR3 plus reference TRBV5-4 and TRBJ1-5, the full variable domain is ETGVTQSPTHLIKTRGQQVTLRCSSQSGHNTVSWYQQALGQGPQFIFQYYREEENGRGNFPPRFSGLQFPNYSSELNVNALELDDSALYLCASSPGQNQPQHFGDGTRLSIL.

Written as DNA, the CDR3 is TGTGCCAGCAGCGGGGCCTATGAGCAGTTCTTC. Translation: CASSGAYEQFF. V is TRBV11-3 and J is TRBJ2-1, with D perhaps matching TRBD1 (5 bases). Between the trimmed V and J ends, which lost 5 bases and 8 bases, there was a span of 7 bases. This CDR3 comprises 11 residues. From germline, CDR1 is SGHNT and CDR2 YENEEA.

This clone was seen only once. The chain uses TRBV13 and TRBJ2-5, with 8 bases lining up with TRBD2. The CDR3 has 13 residues. The germline V gene has CDR1 PRHDT and CDR2 FYEKMQ (reference sequence). The V segment lost 5 bases and the J segment 5 bases; nucleotides outside the gene matches: 4. The CDR3 nucleotides read TGTGCCAGCAGCCCCCGACTAGCGGAGACCCAGTACTTC. Protein: CASSPRLAETQYF.

The chain links TRBV4-1 to TRBJ2-5, with TRBD2 matching 9 bases. The CDR3 has 16 amino acids. V shed 0 bases, J shed 4 bases, and the junction held 6 bases outside the gene matches. Germline assignment: CDR1 MGHRA and CDR2 YSYEKL. The CDR3 region has the DNA TGCGCCAGCAGCCAAGATGTACTAGCGGGCGGAGAGACCCAGTACTTC. This sequence encodes CASSQDVLAGGETQYF.

This clone was counted once. The chain has TRBV11-2 and TRBJ2-1; D might be TRBD1 or TRBD2, each matching 5 bases. CDR3 length equals 15 residues. The V end was cut by 1 base, the J end by 1 base, with 8 bases between. Germline loops: CDR1 SGHAT, CDR2 FQNNGV. The DNA for the CDR3 is TGTGCCAGCAGCTTAGCGGGGCTTTCCTACAATGAGCAGTTCTTC. Amino acids: CASSLAGLSYNEQFF.

The chain has TRBV4-3 and TRBJ2-1; 8 bases are shared with TRBD2. This CDR3 is built from 17 residues. The germline V gene encodes CDR1 LGHNA and CDR2 YSLEER. J gave up 4 bases and V 0 bases, and 8 bases lay outside the gene matches. CDR3: CASSQDLRTSGYNEQFF. The CDR3 coding sequence is TGCGCCAGCAGCCAAGATCTGAGAACTAGCGGATACAATGAGCAGTTCTTC.

The rearrangement joins TRBV4-2 to TRBJ2-3; 12 nucleotides align to TRBD2. This CDR3 has 16 amino acids. Germline values: CDR1 LGHNA, CDR2 YNFKEQ. Unmatched junction bases numbered 0, after V lost 1 base and J lost 1 base. CDR3 DNA: TGTGCCAGCAGCCAAGGACTAGCGGGGGGCACAGATACGCAGTATTTT. Its translation is CASSQGLAGGTDTQYF.

The chain recombines TRBV18 with TRBJ1-1; 7 bases are shared with TRBD1. CDR3 length: 17 residues. After removal of 2 bases from V and 0 bases from J, the junction contained 9 bases not matched to a gene. Germline V gene data show CDR1 as KGHSH and CDR2 as LQKENI. Here the CDR3 reads CASSPVLGQLMNTEAFF. For the CDR3, the DNA is TGTGCCAGCTCACCAGTGCTGGGACAGCTCATGAACACTGAAGCTTTCTTT.

This chain connects TRBV5-1 to TRBJ2-7; D may be TRBD1 or TRBD2 (5 bases each). With 4 bases removed from V and 5 bases from J, the gap between germline ends came to 13 bases. The CDR3 is made up of 13 amino acids. Germline-derived CDR1 and CDR2 are SGHRS and YFSETQ. The CDR3 nucleotides read TGCGCCAGCAGCCCGACCGGGGCCCACGAGCAGTACTTC. Translating it yields CASSPTGAHEQYF.

The CDR3 sequence: CASSARGTDTQYF. CDR3 in DNA: TGTGCCAGCTCAGCCAGGGGAACAGATACGCAGTATTTT. The chain combines TRBV18 with TRBJ2-3, with D possibly being TRBD1 (6 bases). The CDR3 is 13 amino acids. The germline V and J ends were trimmed by 5 bases and 3 bases, with 9 bases remaining between them. The germline V gene has CDR1 KGHSH and CDR2 LQKENI.

This clone came up once. The gene calls are TRBV6-1 and TRBJ1-5; D is possibly TRBD1 (6 bases). Germline CDR1 and CDR2: MNHNS and SASEGT. V gave up 6 bases and J gave up 4 bases, with 16 bases separating them. This CDR3 is 15 amino acids long. Written as DNA, the CDR3 is TGTGCCAGCAGCGGACAGCGACCCACTAATCAGCCCCAGCATTTT. Its translation: CASSGQRPTNQPQHF.

This sequence joins TRBV7-6 and TRBJ2-3, with D possibly being TRBD1 (6 bases). Germline V gene lookup returns CDR1 SGHVS and CDR2 FNYEAQ. With 5 bases removed from V and 10 bases from J, the gap between germline ends came to 10 bases. There are 11 residues in the CDR3. CDR3 coding DNA: TGTGCCAGCAGCAACAGACAGGCGCAGTATTTT. Translating it yields CASSNRQAQYF.

The J gene is TRBJ2-1, the V gene TRBV5-4, with a tentative D call TRBD2 (6 bases). Trimming took 4 bases from V and 6 from J, leaving 14 bases between them. The CDR3 covers 14 residues. Germline-derived CDR1 and CDR2 are SGHNT and YYREEE (reference sequence). CDR3 sequence (DNA): TGTGCCAGCAGCCCGAGTTCTAGCGCCAATGAGCAGTTCTTC. Translating gives CASSPSSSANEQFF.

V and J are TRBV19 and TRBJ1-5, with 7 bases lining up with TRBD1. Losses at the gene ends were 2 bases for V and 4 bases for J; bases not matched to a gene: 11. The germline gives CDR1 LNHDA, CDR2 SQIVND (reference sequence). The CDR3 loop spans 17 amino acids. CDR3 sequence (DNA): TGTGCCAGTAGTATAACCCCGGGACAGAGGGCAAATCAGCCCCAGCATTTT. Residues: CASSITPGQRANQPQHF.

V is TRBV18 and J is TRBJ1-1; D might be TRBD1 (6 bases). This CDR3 region has 13 residues. V gave up 6 bases and J gave up 4 bases, with 12 bases separating them. In germline, CDR1 is KGHSH, CDR2 LQKENI. CDR3 amino acids: CASSLGGLTEAFF. The CDR3 DNA reads TGTGCCAGCTCTCTAGGGGGGCTCACTGAAGCTTTCTTT. Together with reference TRBV18 and TRBJ1-1, the CDR3 gives the full variable domain: NAGVMQNPRHLVRRRGQEARLRCSPMKGHSHVYWYRQLPEEGLKFMVYLQKENIIDESGMPKERFSAEFPKEGPSILRIQQVVRGDSAAYFCASSLGGLTEAFFGQGTRLTVV.

CDR3 nucleotide sequence: TGTGCCAGCAGTTTATCCGGGACAGACTCCTACGAGCAGTACTTC. It is translated as CASSLSGTDSYEQYF. The chain employs TRBV27 and TRBJ2-7, with 7 positions matching TRBD1. Trimming removed 0 bases from V and 0 bases from J; junction bases left unmatched: 2. The CDR3 has 15 residues. Germline V CDR1 and CDR2: MNHEY, SMNVEV (reference sequence).

V usage is TRBV6-6 and J usage is TRBJ1-3, with D unclear. Germline lookup yields CDR1 MNHNY and CDR2 SVGAGI (reference sequence). CDR3 length equals 14 residues. V was clipped by 2 bases and J by 3 bases, with 8 bases between them. DNA for the CDR3: TGTGCCAGCAGTTACGTGGACGGTGGAAACACCATATATTTT. Amino acid sequence: CASSYVDGGNTIYF.

This chain connects TRBV5-1 to TRBJ2-3; possibly TRBD2 for D (5 bases). V lost 1 base and J 3 bases, leaving 9 bases between the germline ends. CDR1 and CDR2 (germline): SGHRS, YFSETQ. This CDR3 region has 14 residues. CDR3 sequence (DNA): TGCGCCAGCAGCTTGTGGCTAGCAACAGATACGCAGTATTTT. Encoded protein: CASSLWLATDTQYF. Combining the CDR3 with reference TRBV5-1 and TRBJ2-3 gives the whole variable domain KAGVTQTPRYLIKTRGQQVTLSCSPISGHRSVSWYQQTPGQGLQFLFEYFSETQRNKGNFPGRFSGRQFSNSRSEMNVSTLELGDSALYLCASSLWLATDTQYFGPGTRLTVL.

J is TRBJ2-7 and V is TRBV19, with 13 bases lining up with TRBD2. Germline CDR1 is LNHDA and CDR2 is SQIVND (reference sequence). Germline trimming cut 3 bases from V and 4 bases from J; bases unmatched to any gene: 12. This CDR3 comprises 18 residues. DNA for the CDR3: TGTGCCAGTAGTATCCGGACTAGCGGGAGTTGGAGTACGTACGAGCAGTACTTC. Protein sequence: CASSIRTSGSWSTYEQYF.

The V call is TRBV13, the J call TRBJ2-3; D gene unclear. The CDR3 has 12 residues. V lost 0 bases and J 2 bases, leaving 0 bases between the germline ends. The germline V gene has CDR1 PRHDT and CDR2 FYEKMQ (reference sequence). The CDR3 here is CASSLGTDTQYF. The DNA for the CDR3 is TGTGCCAGCAGCTTAGGCACAGATACGCAGTATTTT.

The chain couples TRBV6-6 to TRBJ2-7; the match to TRBD1 covers 10 bases. Germline trimming cut 2 bases from V and 2 bases from J; bases unmatched to any gene: 6. The germline gives CDR1 MNHNY, CDR2 SVGAGI (reference sequence). The CDR3 spans 16 residues. CDR3 sequence: CASSYAGTGVTYEQYF. DNA for the CDR3: TGTGCCAGCAGTTACGCTGGGACAGGGGTAACCTACGAGCAGTACTTC.

The V gene is TRBV5-4, the J gene TRBJ2-6, with 8 nucleotides matching TRBD1. Germline V gene lookup returns CDR1 SGHNT and CDR2 YYREEE (reference sequence). The CDR3 spans 15 residues. V dropped 3 bases and J dropped 5; count of bases not matched to a gene: 4. For the CDR3, the DNA is TGTGCCAGCAGCTCTCAGGGGGCTCGGGCCAACGTCCTGACTTTC. Amino acid sequence: CASSSQGARANVLTF.

In this sample, this clone turned up once. The chain recombines TRBV7-2 with TRBJ1-1, with 9 bases lining up with TRBD1. V lost 5 bases, J lost 9 bases, and 10 bases stayed unmatched. The CDR3 loop spans 14 amino acids. Germline lookup yields CDR1 SGHTA and CDR2 FQGNSA. The CDR3 is CASSGPGQGLQAFF. In DNA, the CDR3 is TGTGCCAGCAGCGGCCCGGGACAGGGTTTACAAGCTTTCTTT.